This note documents a single TCR beta chain sequence. The source of the sample is a study of blood T cell repertoires in COVID-19. Turning to the study itself: COVID-19 samples collected from the United States, Italy and Spain covered acute and convalescent phases.

The method was immunoSEQ multiplex PCR; TCRdb's version includes in-frame clones alone and lacks a portion of them. The table has 230,000 or so clones, 80% to 90% seen once. Trimming pared 5 bases from V and 2 bases from J, leaving 22 bases between. Germline assignment: CDR1 SEHNR and CDR2 FQNEAQ (reference sequence). This CDR3 has 18 residues. This clonotype was obtained from a woman aged 40 to 50 who had recovered from COVID-19. This rearrangement joins TRBV7-9 to TRBJ2-1, with D perhaps matching TRBD1 (7 bases). Input material: peripheral blood. CDR3 bases: TGTGCCAGCAGCCCATGGAGGGGGCAATCCCAACCCTACAATGAGCAGTTCTTC. It yields the protein CASSPWRGQSQPYNEQFF. Filled out from reference TRBV7-9 and TRBJ2-1, the complete variable domain reads DTGVSQNPRHKITKRGQNVTFRCDPISEHNRLYWYRQTLGQGPEFLTYFQNEAQLEKSRLLSDRFSAERPKGSFSTLEIQRTEQGDSAMYLCASSPWRGQSQPYNEQFFGPGTRLTVL.